This T cell receptor beta chain was observed in a study of blood T cell repertoires in COVID-19. CDR3 length: 15 residues. V was clipped by 1 base and J by 1 base; unmatched bases: 5. CDR1 and CDR2 (germline): SQVTM, ANQGSEA. Methods used by the authors: Estimates of nucleated cell counts were drawn from the amplification of reference gene primers. TCRdb's table, derived via immunoSEQ multiplex PCR, lists solely in-frame clones and lacks some. V and J calls and clone size are given by that table; D and trimming were obtained from the DNA. The sample lists about 190,000 clones; about 85% were seen once.

The clonotype comes from a man older than 75 with COVID-19, enrolled during active disease. Sequencing was performed on peripheral blood. This chain uses TRBV29-1 with TRBJ1-1; TRBD1 matches 8 bases. DNA of the CDR3: TGCAGCGTTGAAGGGGCAGGGGGCGCGAACACTGAAGCTTTCTTT. Amino acids: CSVEGAGGANTEAFF.